Reported below is one T cell receptor (beta chain). Its specificity is not known. This specimen belongs to a study of cytomegalovirus exposure and HLA in healthy donors. Study-level points and caveats: In an earlier analysis, about 87% or about 30%: the productive usage of most TCR beta V segments.

The PCR ran on 60 Vbeta and 13 Jbeta primers. Sequenced by immunoSEQ multiplex PCR; TCRdb stores in-frame clones only, minus some. This sample has about 180,000 clones; roughly 76% occur once, and the top ten carry 4.9%. Deletions cut 1 base from V and 9 bases from J, with 15 bases between. CDR1 and CDR2 (germline): LGHNA, YNFKEQ. The CDR3 contains 14 residues. The specimen was PBMCs. This clonotype was obtained from a woman aged 18-29 years in good health and CMV-seropositive. This chain links TRBV4-2 with TRBJ2-5, with D possibly being TRBD2 (5 bases). The CDR3: CASSQGSRPRAQYF. In DNA form, the CDR3 reads TGTGCCAGCAGCCAAGGGTCCAGACCGAGGGCCCAGTACTTC.